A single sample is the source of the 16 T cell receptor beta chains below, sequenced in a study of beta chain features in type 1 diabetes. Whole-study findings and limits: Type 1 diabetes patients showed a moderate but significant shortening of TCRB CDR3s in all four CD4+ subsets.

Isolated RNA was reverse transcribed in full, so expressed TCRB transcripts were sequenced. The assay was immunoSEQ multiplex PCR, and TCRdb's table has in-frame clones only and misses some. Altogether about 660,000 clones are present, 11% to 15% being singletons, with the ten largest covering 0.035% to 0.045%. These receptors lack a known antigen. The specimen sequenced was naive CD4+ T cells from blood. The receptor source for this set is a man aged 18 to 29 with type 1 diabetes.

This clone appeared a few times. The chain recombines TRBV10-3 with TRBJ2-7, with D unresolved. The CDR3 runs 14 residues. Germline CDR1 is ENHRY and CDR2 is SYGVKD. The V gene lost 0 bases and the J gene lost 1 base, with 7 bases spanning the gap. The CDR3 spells CAISESRGSYEQYF. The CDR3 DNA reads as TGTGCCATCAGTGAGTCTCGCGGATCCTACGAGCAGTACTTC.

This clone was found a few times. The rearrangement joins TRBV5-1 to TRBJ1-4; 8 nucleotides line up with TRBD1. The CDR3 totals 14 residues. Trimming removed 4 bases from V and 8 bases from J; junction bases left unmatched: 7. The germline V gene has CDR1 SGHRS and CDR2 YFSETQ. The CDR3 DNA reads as TGCGCCAGCAGCCTTACAGGGGGACAGGAAAAACTGTTTTTT. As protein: CASSLTGGQEKLFF.

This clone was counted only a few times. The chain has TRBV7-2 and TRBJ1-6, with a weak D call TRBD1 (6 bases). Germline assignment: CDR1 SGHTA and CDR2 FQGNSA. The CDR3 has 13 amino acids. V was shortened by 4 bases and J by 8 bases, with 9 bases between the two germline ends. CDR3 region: CASSSTGYSPLHF. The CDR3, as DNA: TGTGCCAGCAGCTCCACAGGGTATTCACCCCTCCACTTT.

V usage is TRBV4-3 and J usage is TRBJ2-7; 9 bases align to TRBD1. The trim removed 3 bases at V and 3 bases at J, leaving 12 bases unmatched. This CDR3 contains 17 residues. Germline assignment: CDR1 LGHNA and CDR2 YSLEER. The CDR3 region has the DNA TGCGCCAGCAGCCAGGGGGGGACGGGACAGGGCCACTACGAGCAGTACTTC. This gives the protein CASSQGGTGQGHYEQYF.

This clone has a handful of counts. This CDR3 reads CASSTGTRSYGYTF. The DNA of the CDR3 is TGTGCCAGCTCAACCGGGACAAGGTCCTATGGCTACACCTTC. The chain recombines TRBV18 with TRBJ1-2; D perhaps matches TRBD1 (6 bases). Germline CDR1 is KGHSH and CDR2 is LQKENI. Trimming removed 5 bases from V and 4 bases from J, with 14 bases in between. The CDR3 has 14 residues.

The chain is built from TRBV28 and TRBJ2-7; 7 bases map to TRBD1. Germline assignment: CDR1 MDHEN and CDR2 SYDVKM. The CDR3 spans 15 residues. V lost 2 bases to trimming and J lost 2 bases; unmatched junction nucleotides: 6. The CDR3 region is CASSLLKGATYEQYF. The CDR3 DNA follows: TGTGCCAGCAGTTTACTGAAGGGGGCGACCTACGAGCAGTACTTC.

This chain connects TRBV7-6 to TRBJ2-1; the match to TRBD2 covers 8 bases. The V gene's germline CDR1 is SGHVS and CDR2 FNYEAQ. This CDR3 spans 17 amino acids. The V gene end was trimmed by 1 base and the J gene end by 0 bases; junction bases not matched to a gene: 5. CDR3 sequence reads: CASSLGGRGASYNEQFF. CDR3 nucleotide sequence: TGTGCCAGCAGCTTAGGAGGGCGGGGGGCCTCCTACAATGAGCAGTTCTTC.

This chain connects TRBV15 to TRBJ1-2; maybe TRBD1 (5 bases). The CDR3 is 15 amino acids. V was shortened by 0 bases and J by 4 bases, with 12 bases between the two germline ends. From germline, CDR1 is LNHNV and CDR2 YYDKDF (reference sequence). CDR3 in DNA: TGTGCCACCAGCAGAGATTGGGGCGGCCCCTATGGCTACACCTTC. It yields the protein CATSRDWGGPYGYTF. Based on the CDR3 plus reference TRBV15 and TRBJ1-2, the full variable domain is DAMVIQNPRYQVTQFGKPVTLSCSQTLNHNVMYWYQQKSSQAPKLLFHYYDKDFNNEADTPDNFQSRRPNTSFCFLDIRSPGLGDTAMYLCATSRDWGGPYGYTFGSGTRLTVV.

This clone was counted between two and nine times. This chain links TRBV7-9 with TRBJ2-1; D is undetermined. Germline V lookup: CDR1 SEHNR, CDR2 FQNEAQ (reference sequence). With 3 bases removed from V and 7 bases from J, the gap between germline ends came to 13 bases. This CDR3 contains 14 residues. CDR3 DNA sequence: TGTGCCAGCAGCTTGGCGATAGAAGGGAATGAGCAGTTCTTC. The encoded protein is CASSLAIEGNEQFF.

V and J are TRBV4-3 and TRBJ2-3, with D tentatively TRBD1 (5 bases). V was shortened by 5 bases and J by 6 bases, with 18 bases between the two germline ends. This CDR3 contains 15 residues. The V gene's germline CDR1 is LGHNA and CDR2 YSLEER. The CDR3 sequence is CASSFSLSGADTQYF. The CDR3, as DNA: TGCGCCAGCAGCTTCTCACTGAGTGGGGCGGATACGCAGTATTTT.

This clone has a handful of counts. The CDR3 here is CASSLGWQQGVYGYTF. CDR3 bases: TGTGCCAGCAGCTTAGGATGGCAACAGGGAGTCTATGGCTACACCTTC. The J gene is TRBJ1-2, the V gene TRBV7-9, with D maybe TRBD1 (6 bases). The V and J ends lost 1 base and 4 bases respectively, with 16 bases between them. This CDR3 is 16 amino acids long. Germline CDR1 reads SEHNR; CDR2 reads FQNEAQ (reference sequence).

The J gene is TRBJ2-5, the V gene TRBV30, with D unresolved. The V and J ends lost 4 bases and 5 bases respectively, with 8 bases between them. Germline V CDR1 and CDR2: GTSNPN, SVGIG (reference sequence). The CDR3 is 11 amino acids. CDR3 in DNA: TGTGCCTGGACAGTTTCTGAGACCCAGTACTTC. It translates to CAWTVSETQYF.

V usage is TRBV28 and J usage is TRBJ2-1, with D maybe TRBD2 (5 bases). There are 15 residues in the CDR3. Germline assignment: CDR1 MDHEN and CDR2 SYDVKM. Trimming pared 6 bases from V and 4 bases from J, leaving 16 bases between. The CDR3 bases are TGTGCCAGCAGAAACCACGCAGCGGTGTACAATGAGCAGTTCTTC. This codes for CASRNHAAVYNEQFF.

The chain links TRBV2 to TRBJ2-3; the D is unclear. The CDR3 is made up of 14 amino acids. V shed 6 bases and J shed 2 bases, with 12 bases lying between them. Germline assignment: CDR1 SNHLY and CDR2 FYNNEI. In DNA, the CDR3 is TGTGCCAGCAGACCCGGGCGCGACACAGATACGCAGTATTTT. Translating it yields CASRPGRDTDTQYF.

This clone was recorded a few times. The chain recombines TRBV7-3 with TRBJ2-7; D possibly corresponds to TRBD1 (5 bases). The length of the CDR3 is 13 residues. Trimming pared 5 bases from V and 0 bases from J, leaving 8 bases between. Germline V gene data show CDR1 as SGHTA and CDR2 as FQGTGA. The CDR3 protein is CASSPTVSYEQYF. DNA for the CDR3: TGTGCCAGCAGCCCGACAGTCTCCTACGAGCAGTACTTC.

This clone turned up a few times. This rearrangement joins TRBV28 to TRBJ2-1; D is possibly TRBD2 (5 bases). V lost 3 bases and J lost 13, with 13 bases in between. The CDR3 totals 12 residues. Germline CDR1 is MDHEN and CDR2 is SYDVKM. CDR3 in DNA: TGTGCCAGCAGTTTCGGGGTCAGCCCCCAGTTCTTC. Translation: CASSFGVSPQFF. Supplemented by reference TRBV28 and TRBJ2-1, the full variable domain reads DVKVTQSSRYLVKRTGEKVFLECVQDMDHENMFWYRQDPGLGLRLIYFSYDVKMKEKGDIPEGYSVSREKKERFSLILESASTNQTSMYLCASSFGVSPQFFGPGTRLTVL.